This entry features one T cell receptor beta chain sequence. Its antigen remains unidentified. The entry originates in a study of T cell clones after liver transplantation. General study points: Conclusions were preliminary, with small, heterogeneous patient groups.

The repertoire was sequenced with immunoSEQ multiplex PCR; TCRdb's copy has only in-frame clones and lacks some. The sample has fewer than 6,000 clones, 25% to 30% seen once; the top ten hold 14%. Sequencing of dividing CFSE-low cells from the MLR defined alloreactive TCRbeta sequences. Graft donor PBMCs, splenocytes, lymph-node cells, or third-party PBMCs stimulated pre-transplant recipient cells. The germline CDR1 and CDR2 sequences are SGHDT and YYEEEE. The CDR3 runs 14 residues. V was pared by 1 base and J by 7 bases, with 14 bases between. The sequence came from a human patient who received a liver transplant. Some T cells could come from the graft donor. The V and J genes are TRBV5-6 and TRBJ2-5, with unresolved D. The sample comprised CD4+ T cells from cultured PBMCs. The CDR3, as DNA: TGTGCCAGCAGCTTGTCCCCCAAAATGGTGACCCAGTACTTC. Its protein is CASSLSPKMVTQYF.